This is a list of T cell receptor beta chains from one sample in a study of T cell repertoires in cytomegalovirus infection. These receptors' antigens are unknown. TCRdb analysed the reads with MiXCR anew, one entry per CDR3 protein. This sample yields around 500,000 distinct CDR3 sequences, of which about 39% are seen a single time; around 45% belongs to the top ten. The sample was cultured PBMCs, taken from culture after CMV antigen stimulation. All receptors come from a human donor in good health (CMV status not recorded). Some clones in this sample may be carry-over from other donors' samples. Each CDR3 is given without its conserved first and last residue. A D gene is named only where the DNA matches it firmly.

d_gene	j_gene	len	v_gene	CDR3aa
.	TRBJ1-1	12	TRBV12-3/TRBV12-4	ASTRMTGNTEAF
TRBD1	TRBJ2-7	13	TRBV7-7	ASSPSGTGGGEQY
TRBD2	TRBJ2-3	15	TRBV4-2	ASSQDKRAGGLYTQY
TRBD1	TRBJ1-5	13	TRBV6-2/TRBV6-3	ASTEDRVLNQPQH
TRBD1	TRBJ1-2	14	TRBV5-1	ATAPGQGPTNYGYT
TRBD2	TRBJ2-1	13	TRBV7-2	ASSLFSGAYNEQF
.	TRBJ2-1	12	TRBV6-1	ASGVLNSYNEQF
.	TRBJ2-1	13	TRBV7-2	ASSSDVSSYNEQF
TRBD2	TRBJ2-3	13	TRBV6-4	ASSEDPAGGDTQY
.	TRBJ1-2	12	TRBV27	ASSLGIPRYGYT
TRBD2	TRBJ2-1	13	TRBV7-2	ASSLLAGSYNEQF
TRBD2	TRBJ2-3	15	TRBV4-1	ASSPNPLAGEKDTQY
.	TRBJ1-2	11	TRBV20-1	SARDPETGGYT
TRBD2	TRBJ2-6	16	TRBV3-1	ASSQIPSGASGANVLT
.	TRBJ2-3	11	TRBV7-2	ASSSGQLDTQY
TRBD2	TRBJ2-1	15	TRBV7-9	ASSPLAGPYSYNEQF
.	TRBJ2-1	11	TRBV6-1	ASIKRAGNEQF
.	TRBJ1-3	14	TRBV20-1	SAREAGHISGNTIY
.	TRBJ2-3	11	TRBV6-2/TRBV6-3	ASSYSTEDTQY
.	TRBJ1-1	9	TRBV6-5	ASRRNTEAF
.	TRBJ2-1	12	TRBV5-4	ASSLPPRDNEQF
.	TRBJ2-3	14	TRBV11-3	ASSPGWGNGTDTQY
TRBD2	TRBJ2-2	14	TRBV20-1	SARDLAGGPGGELF
TRBD2	TRBJ2-1	14	TRBV7-7	ASSKGGTSGSHEQF
TRBD1	TRBJ1-5	13	TRBV20-1	SAGTGGWVNQPQH
.	TRBJ2-3	12	TRBV7-6	ASSNQDRRHTQY
.	TRBJ2-3	13	TRBV7-9	ASSLSSARTDTQY
.	TRBJ2-2	11	TRBV7-2	ASSSVATGELF
TRBD1	TRBJ2-5	12	TRBV19	ASSLQGIGETQY
.	TRBJ1-1	14	TRBV7-6	ASSLVPRSGFTEAF
.	TRBJ2-7	13	TRBV7-2	ASSSNRDSTYEQY
TRBD1	TRBJ2-1	13	TRBV18	ASSPGTGNTNEQF
.	TRBJ2-2	13	TRBV12-3/TRBV12-4	ASSFVYREFGELF
.	TRBJ2-1	9	TRBV7-6	ASRLAYEQF
.	TRBJ2-1	13	TRBV12-3/TRBV12-4	ASSSQRKVYNEQF
TRBD2	TRBJ2-5	14	TRBV18	ASSASPGGGQETQY
.	TRBJ2-2	14	TRBV7-2	ASSAQGAANTGELF
TRBD1	TRBJ2-3	14	TRBV11-2	ASSMIRGPSTDTQY
.	TRBJ2-7	10	TRBV15	ATGRGAYEQY
.	TRBJ2-1	12	TRBV7-2	ASSLAPTTQEQF
TRBD1	TRBJ1-1	12	TRBV4-1	ASQGQTRLSEAF
.	TRBJ2-2	14	TRBV6-5	ASSGSVGTNTGELF
.	TRBJ1-5	14	TRBV12-3/TRBV12-4	ASSSNYRVSNQPQH
.	TRBJ1-5	12	TRBV19	ASTLRGHNQPQH
TRBD1	TRBJ1-1	14	TRBV5-4	ASSPGQGRGDTEAF
.	TRBJ1-1	10	TRBV7-8	ASSLVATEAF
TRBD2	TRBJ2-3	12	TRBV20-1	SARLAGSTDTQY
.	TRBJ2-5	14	TRBV5-8	ASSPGRGQGKETQY
.	TRBJ2-3	11	TRBV7-6	ASSPLGTYTQY
TRBD2	TRBJ2-7	13	TRBV4-3	ASSRLAGGPGEQY
.	TRBJ2-3	13	TRBV7-9	ASSLGAGASDTQY
TRBD2	TRBJ2-2	13	TRBV27	ASSSAGVSTGELF
.	TRBJ2-7	11	TRBV7-2	ASSFRKGREQY
.	TRBJ1-1	12	TRBV7-2	ASSFPGMNTEAF
TRBD2	TRBJ2-1	11	TRBV6-1	ASREAPGLASS